This T cell receptor beta chain stems from a study of response to subunit inactivated influenza vaccine. Study-level results: It was suggested by the authors that few new T cells are recruited by each seasonal influenza vaccination.

On this clonotype itself: The antigen remains undetermined.

This CDR3 has 12 residues. Trimming took off 4 bases at V and 0 bases at J, with 5 bases between the two ends. The germline V gene encodes CDR1 SQVTM and CDR2 ANQGSEA. TCRdb processed the RT-PCR reads anew with MiXCR; each CDR3 protein has one entry. The data show some 500,000 distinct CDR3 sequences, more than 15% seen once. This clonotype was sampled from a man aged 50 to 69 who received an inactivated influenza vaccine. This sample comprised CD4+ T cells sorted from PBMCs, obtained roughly 24 months after vaccination. The chain employs TRBV29-1 and TRBJ2-3; maybe TRBD1 (5 bases). The CDR3 nucleotides read TGCAGCGTTGGACAGAGCACAGATACGCAGTATTTT. Its translation: CSVGQSTDTQYF.